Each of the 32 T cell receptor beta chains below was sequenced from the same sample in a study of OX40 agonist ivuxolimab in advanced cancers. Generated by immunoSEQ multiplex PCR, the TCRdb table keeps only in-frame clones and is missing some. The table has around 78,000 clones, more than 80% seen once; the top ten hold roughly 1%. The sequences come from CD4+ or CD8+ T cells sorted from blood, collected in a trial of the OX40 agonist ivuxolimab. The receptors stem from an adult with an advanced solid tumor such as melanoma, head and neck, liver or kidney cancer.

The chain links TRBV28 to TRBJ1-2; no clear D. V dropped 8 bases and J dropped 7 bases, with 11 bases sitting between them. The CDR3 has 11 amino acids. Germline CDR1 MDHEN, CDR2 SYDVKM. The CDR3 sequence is CASVSDGGYTF. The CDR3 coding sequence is TGTGCCAGCGTCTCGGACGGTGGCTACACCTTC.

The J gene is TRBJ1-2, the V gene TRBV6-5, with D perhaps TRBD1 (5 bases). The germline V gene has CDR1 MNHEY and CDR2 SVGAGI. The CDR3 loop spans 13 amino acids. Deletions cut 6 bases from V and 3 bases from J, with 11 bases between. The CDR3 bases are TGTGCCAGCAGCTACGGGGCGGACTATGGCTACACCTTC. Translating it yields CASSYGADYGYTF.

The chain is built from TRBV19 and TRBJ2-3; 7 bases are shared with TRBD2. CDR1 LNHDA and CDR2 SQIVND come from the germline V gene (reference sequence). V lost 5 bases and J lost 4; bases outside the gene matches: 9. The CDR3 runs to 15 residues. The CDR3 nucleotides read TGTGCCAGTAGTGCCGAGCGGACTAGAGCAGATACGCAGTATTTT. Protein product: CASSAERTRADTQYF.

CDR3 nucleotide sequence: TGTGCCAGCAGCTCATCGGGTGGCTACACCTTC. It encodes CASSSSGGYTF. The V gene is TRBV5-5, the J gene TRBJ1-2; D uncertain. Trimming stripped 3 bases from V and 7 bases from J, with 7 bases between. Looked up from germline, CDR1 is SGHKS and CDR2 is YYEKEE (reference sequence). CDR3 length: 11 amino acids.

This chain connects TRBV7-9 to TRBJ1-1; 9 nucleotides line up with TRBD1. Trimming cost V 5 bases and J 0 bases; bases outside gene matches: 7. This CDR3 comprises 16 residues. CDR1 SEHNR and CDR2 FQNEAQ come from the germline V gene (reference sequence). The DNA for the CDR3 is TGTGCCAGCAGCCGAAGGGACAGGGAAATGAACACTGAAGCTTTCTTT. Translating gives CASSRRDREMNTEAFF.

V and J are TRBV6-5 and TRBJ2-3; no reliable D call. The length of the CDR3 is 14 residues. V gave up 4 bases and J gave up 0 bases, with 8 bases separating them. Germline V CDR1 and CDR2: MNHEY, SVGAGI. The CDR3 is CASSSLISTDTQYF. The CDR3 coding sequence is TGTGCCAGCAGTTCCCTCATTAGCACAGATACGCAGTATTTT.

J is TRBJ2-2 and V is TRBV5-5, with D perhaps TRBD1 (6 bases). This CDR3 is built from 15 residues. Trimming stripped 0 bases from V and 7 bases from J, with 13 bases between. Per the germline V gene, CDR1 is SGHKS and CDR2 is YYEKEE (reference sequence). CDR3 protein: CASSLGRGTIGELFF. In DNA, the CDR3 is TGTGCCAGCAGCTTGGGCAGGGGAACTATCGGGGAGCTGTTTTTT.

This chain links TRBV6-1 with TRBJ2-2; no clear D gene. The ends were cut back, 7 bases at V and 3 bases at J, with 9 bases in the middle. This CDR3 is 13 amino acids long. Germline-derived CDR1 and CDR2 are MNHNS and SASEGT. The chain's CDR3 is CASMVRYTGELFF. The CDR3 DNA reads TGTGCCAGCATGGTTAGGTACACCGGGGAGCTGTTTTTT.

The CDR3 here is CASSLVLAVASTDTQYF. CDR3 in DNA: TGTGCCAGCAGCTTAGTATTAGCGGTAGCTAGCACAGATACGCAGTATTTT. The rearrangement joins TRBV7-8 to TRBJ2-3, with D perhaps matching TRBD2 (6 bases). Germline V gives CDR1 SGHVS, CDR2 FQNEAQ. The CDR3 spans 17 residues. The V end lost 1 base, the J end lost 0 bases, and 14 bases lay between the germline ends.

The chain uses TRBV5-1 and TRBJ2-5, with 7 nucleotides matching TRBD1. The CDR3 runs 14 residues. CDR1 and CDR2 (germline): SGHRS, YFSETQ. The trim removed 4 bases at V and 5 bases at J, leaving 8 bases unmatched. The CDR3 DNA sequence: TGCGCCAGCAGCCCCCAAGGGGGCGGGGAGACCCAGTACTTC. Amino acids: CASSPQGGGETQYF.

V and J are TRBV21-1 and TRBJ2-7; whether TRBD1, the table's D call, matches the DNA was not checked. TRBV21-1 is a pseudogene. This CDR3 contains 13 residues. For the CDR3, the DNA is TGTGCCAGCAGCGAAGACAGGGGATACGAGCAGTACTTC. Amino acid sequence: CASSEDRGYEQYF.

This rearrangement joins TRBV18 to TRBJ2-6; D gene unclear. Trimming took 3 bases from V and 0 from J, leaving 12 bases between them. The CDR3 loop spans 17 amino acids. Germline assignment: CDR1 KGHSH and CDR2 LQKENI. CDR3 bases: TGTGCCAGCTCACCCCCGCAGGAACTCTCTGGGGCCAACGTCCTGACTTTC. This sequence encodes CASSPPQELSGANVLTF.

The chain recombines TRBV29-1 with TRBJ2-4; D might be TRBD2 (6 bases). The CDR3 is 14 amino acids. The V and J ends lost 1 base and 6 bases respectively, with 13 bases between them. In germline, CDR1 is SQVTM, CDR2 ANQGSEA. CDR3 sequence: CSVEVSGVGNIQYF. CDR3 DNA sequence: TGCAGCGTTGAAGTCTCGGGAGTTGGAAACATTCAGTACTTC. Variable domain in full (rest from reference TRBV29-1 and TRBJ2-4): SAVISQKPSRDICQRGTSLTIQCQVDSQVTMMFWYRQQPGQSLTLIATANQGSEATYESGFVIDKFPISRPNLTFSTLTVSNMSPEDSSIYLCSVEVSGVGNIQYFGAGTRLSVL.

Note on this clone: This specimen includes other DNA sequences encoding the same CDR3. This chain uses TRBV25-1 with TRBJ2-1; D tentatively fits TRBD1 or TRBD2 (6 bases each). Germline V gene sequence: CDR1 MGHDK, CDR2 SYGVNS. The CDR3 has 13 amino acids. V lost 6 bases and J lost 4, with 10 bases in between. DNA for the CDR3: TGTGCCAGCAGCAAGGGGGGATACAATGAGCAGTTCTTC. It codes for CASSKGGYNEQFF.

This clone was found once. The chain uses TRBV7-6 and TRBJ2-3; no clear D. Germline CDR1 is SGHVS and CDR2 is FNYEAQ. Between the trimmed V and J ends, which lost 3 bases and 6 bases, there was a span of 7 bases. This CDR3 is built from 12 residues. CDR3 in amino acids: CASSLRRDTQYF. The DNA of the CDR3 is TGTGCCAGCAGCTTGAGACGGGATACGCAGTATTTT.

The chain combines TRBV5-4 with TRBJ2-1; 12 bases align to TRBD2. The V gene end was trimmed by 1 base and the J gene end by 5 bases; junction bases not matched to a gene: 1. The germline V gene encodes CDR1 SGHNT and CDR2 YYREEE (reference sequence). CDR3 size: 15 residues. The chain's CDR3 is CASSLTSGGNNEQFF. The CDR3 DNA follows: TGTGCCAGCAGCTTGACTAGCGGGGGGAACAATGAGCAGTTCTTC.

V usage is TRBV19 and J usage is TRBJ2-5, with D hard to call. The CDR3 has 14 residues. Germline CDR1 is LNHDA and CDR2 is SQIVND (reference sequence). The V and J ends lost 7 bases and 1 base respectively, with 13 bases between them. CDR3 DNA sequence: TGTGCCAGTACTCGGGCTGTGGGCCAAGAGACCCAGTACTTC. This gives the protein CASTRAVGQETQYF. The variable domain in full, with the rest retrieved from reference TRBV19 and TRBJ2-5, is DGGITQSPKYLFRKEGQNVTLSCEQNLNHDAMYWYRQDPGQGLRLIYYSQIVNDFQKGDIAEGYSVSREKKESFPLTVTSAQKNPTAFYLCASTRAVGQETQYFGPGTRLLVL.

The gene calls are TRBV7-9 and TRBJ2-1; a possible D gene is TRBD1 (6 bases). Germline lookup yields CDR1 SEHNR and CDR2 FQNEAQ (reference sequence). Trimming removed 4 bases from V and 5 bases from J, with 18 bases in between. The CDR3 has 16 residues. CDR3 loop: CASSSVGGILNNEQFF. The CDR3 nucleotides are TGTGCCAGCAGCTCCGTAGGGGGAATACTGAACAATGAGCAGTTCTTC.

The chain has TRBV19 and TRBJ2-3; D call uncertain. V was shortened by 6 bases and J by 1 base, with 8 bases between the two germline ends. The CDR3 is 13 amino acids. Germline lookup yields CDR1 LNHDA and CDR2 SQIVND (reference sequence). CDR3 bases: TGTGCCAGTAGGAAGGATCGCACAGATACGCAGTATTTT. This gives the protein CASRKDRTDTQYF.

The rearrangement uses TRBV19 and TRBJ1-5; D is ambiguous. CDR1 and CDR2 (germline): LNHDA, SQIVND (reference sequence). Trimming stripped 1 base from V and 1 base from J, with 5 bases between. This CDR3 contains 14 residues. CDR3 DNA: TGTGCCAGTAGTATAGTGGCCAGCAATCAGCCCCAGCATTTT. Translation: CASSIVASNQPQHF.

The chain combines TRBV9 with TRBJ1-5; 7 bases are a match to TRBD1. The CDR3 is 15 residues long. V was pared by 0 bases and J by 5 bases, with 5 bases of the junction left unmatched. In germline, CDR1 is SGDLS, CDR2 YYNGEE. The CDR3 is CASSVEDREDQPQHF. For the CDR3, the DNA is TGTGCCAGCAGCGTAGAAGACAGGGAGGATCAGCCCCAGCATTTT.

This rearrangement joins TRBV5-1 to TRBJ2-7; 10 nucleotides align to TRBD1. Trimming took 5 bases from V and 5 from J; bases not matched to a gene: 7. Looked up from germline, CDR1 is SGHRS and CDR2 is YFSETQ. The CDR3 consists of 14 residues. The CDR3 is CASRTGTGDHEQYF. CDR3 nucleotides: TGCGCCAGCAGGACCGGGACAGGGGACCACGAGCAGTACTTC. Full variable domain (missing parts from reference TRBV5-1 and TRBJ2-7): KAGVTQTPRYLIKTRGQQVTLSCSPISGHRSVSWYQQTPGQGLQFLFEYFSETQRNKGNFPGRFSGRQFSNSRSEMNVSTLELGDSALYLCASRTGTGDHEQYFGPGTRLTVT.

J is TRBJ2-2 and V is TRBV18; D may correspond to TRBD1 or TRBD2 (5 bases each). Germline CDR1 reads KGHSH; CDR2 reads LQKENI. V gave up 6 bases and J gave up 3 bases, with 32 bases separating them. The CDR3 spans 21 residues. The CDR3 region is CASSPPKRGEPRFADTGELFF. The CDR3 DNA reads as TGTGCCAGCTCTCCCCCAAAGAGGGGCGAACCTCGTTTCGCAGACACCGGGGAGCTGTTTTTT.

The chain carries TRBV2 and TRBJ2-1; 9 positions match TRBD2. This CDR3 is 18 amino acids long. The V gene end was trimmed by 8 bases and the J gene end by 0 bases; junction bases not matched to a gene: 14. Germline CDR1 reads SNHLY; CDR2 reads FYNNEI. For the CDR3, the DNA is TGTGCCAGCGGTTCGAGCGGGGGGCTTTCGAGCTCCTACAATGAGCAGTTCTTC. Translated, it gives CASGSSGGLSSSYNEQFF.

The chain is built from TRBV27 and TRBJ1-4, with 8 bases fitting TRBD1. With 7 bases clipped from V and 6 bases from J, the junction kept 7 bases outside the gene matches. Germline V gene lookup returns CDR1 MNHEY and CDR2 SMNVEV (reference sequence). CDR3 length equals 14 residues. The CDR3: CASTTRGRDEKLFF. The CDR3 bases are TGTGCCAGCACCACCAGGGGGCGCGATGAAAAACTGTTTTTT.

CDR3 residues: CASSSTAGGETQYF. CDR3 DNA: TGTGCCAGCAGCTCAACTGCGGGAGGGGAGACCCAGTACTTC. The chain links TRBV5-4 to TRBJ2-5; 9 bases match TRBD2. Trimming at V came to 3 bases and at J to 5 bases, leaving 5 bases not matched to a gene. The CDR3 runs to 14 residues. From germline, CDR1 is SGHNT and CDR2 YYREEE (reference sequence).

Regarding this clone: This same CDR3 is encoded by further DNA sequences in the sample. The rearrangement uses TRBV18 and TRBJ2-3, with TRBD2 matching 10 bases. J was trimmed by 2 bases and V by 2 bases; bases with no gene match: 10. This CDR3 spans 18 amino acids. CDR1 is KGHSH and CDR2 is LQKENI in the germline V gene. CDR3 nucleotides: TGTGCCAGCTCACCAAAGCGGTCCAGCGGGGGGGCCACAGATACGCAGTATTTT. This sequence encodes CASSPKRSSGGATDTQYF.

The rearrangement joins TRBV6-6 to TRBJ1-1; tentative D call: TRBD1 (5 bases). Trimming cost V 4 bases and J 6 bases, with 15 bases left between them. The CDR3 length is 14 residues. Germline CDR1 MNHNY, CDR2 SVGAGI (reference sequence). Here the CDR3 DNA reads TGTGCCAGCAGTTTATTGCCCGACAGCCCTGAAGCTTTCTTT. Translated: CASSLLPDSPEAFF.

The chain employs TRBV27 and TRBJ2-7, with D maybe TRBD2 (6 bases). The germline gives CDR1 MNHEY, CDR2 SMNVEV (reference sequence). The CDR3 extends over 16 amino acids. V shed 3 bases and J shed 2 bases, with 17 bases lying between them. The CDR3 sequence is CASSFRPGTYTYEQYF. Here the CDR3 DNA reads TGTGCCAGCAGTTTCCGTCCCGGGACTTATACCTACGAGCAGTACTTC.

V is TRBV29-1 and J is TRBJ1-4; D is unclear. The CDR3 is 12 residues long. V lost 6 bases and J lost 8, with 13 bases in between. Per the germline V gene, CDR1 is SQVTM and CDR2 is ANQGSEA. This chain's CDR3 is CSVRGPAEKLFF. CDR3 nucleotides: TGCAGCGTGAGAGGTCCGGCGGAAAAACTGTTTTTT.

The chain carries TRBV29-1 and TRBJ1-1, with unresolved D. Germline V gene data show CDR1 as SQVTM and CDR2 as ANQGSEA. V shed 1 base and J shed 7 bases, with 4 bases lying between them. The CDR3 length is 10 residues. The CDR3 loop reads CSVEGYEAFF. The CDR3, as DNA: TGCAGCGTTGAAGGATATGAAGCTTTCTTT.

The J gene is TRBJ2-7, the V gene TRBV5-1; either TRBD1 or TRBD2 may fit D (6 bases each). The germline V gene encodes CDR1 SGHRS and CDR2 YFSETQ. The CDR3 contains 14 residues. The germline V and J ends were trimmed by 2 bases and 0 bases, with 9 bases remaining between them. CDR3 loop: CASSLGGSSYEQYF. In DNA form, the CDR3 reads TGCGCCAGCAGCTTAGGGGGGAGCTCCTACGAGCAGTACTTC.